These 14 T cell receptor beta chains originate from one sample sequenced in a study of control samples from healthy donors and cancer patients. Assay used: immunoSEQ multiplex PCR; TCRdb lists only in-frame clones, some missing. Of some 23,000 clones in the sample, approximately 89% are singletons; the top ten hold roughly 40%. The material sequenced was PBMCs. The receptor source for this set is a man aged 55 to 70 with head and neck cancer.

The chain couples TRBV30 to TRBJ1-2; D call uncertain. The length of the CDR3 is 13 residues. Trimming cost V 0 bases and J 2 bases, with 7 bases left between them. The germline CDR1 and CDR2 sequences are GTSNPN and SVGIG (reference sequence). The CDR3 region is CAWSVSLNYGYTF. The CDR3 DNA reads as TGTGCCTGGAGTGTATCACTGAACTATGGCTACACCTTC.

This clone is termed medium-sized. The chain couples TRBV13 to TRBJ2-7; D may be TRBD1 (6 bases). Looked up from germline, CDR1 is PRHDT and CDR2 is FYEKMQ (reference sequence). Between the trimmed V and J ends, which lost 3 bases and 7 bases, there was a span of 13 bases. The CDR3 spans 13 residues. The CDR3 loop is CASSFTRGGEQYF. The CDR3 nucleotides read TGTGCCAGCAGCTTTACCAGGGGTGGGGAGCAGTACTTC.

There are a few counts of this clone. The CDR3 sequence: CASRQTGPNTEAFF. For the CDR3, the DNA is TGCGCCAGCAGGCAGACGGGACCCAACACTGAAGCTTTCTTT. The chain employs TRBV5-1 and TRBJ1-1, with a weak D call TRBD1 (5 bases). There are 14 residues in the CDR3. Deletions cut 5 bases from V and 2 bases from J, with 13 bases between. Germline V CDR1 and CDR2: SGHRS, YFSETQ.

This chain connects TRBV18 to TRBJ2-1; either TRBD1 or TRBD2 may supply D (6 bases each). The V end was cut by 5 bases, the J end by 6 bases, with 14 bases between. Looked up from germline, CDR1 is KGHSH and CDR2 is LQKENI. The length of the CDR3 is 14 residues. CDR3 residues: CASSSLSGANEQFF. In DNA, the CDR3 is TGTGCCAGCTCATCCCTCTCGGGGGCCAATGAGCAGTTCTTC.

V gene TRBV13 combines with J gene TRBJ2-3, with D unclear. Germline CDR1 and CDR2: PRHDT and FYEKMQ (reference sequence). The CDR3 length is 14 residues. Trimming removed 0 bases from V and 5 bases from J, with 9 bases in between. The chain's CDR3 is CASSLGLYGDTQYF. The DNA of the CDR3 is TGTGCCAGCAGCTTAGGTCTCTATGGAGATACGCAGTATTTT. Based on the CDR3 plus reference TRBV13 and TRBJ2-3, the full variable domain is AAGVIQSPRHLIKEKRETATLKCYPIPRHDTVYWYQQGPGQDPQFLISFYEKMQSDKGSIPDRFSAQQFSDYHSELNMSSLELGDSALYFCASSLGLYGDTQYFGPGTRLTVL.

The chain joins TRBV5-5 to TRBJ1-2, with a weak D call TRBD1 (6 bases). Per the germline V gene, CDR1 is SGHKS and CDR2 is YYEKEE (reference sequence). The V gene lost 2 bases and the J gene lost 2 bases, with 7 bases spanning the gap. The CDR3 totals 13 residues. CDR3 amino acids: CASSLQGNYGYTF. The CDR3 nucleotides are TGTGCCAGCAGCTTACAGGGAAACTATGGCTACACCTTC.

The chain uses TRBV6-6 and TRBJ1-2; D remains unclear. V was trimmed by 0 bases and J by 5 bases, leaving 13 bases between them. The CDR3 has 15 amino acids. Germline V lookup: CDR1 MNHNY, CDR2 SVGAGI (reference sequence). CDR3 DNA: TGTGCCAGCAGTTACTCGGAAGGACCGGGATATGGCTACACCTTC. This sequence encodes CASSYSEGPGYGYTF.

The rearrangement uses TRBV5-1 and TRBJ1-4, with D possibly TRBD1 on 5 matching bases. V was trimmed by 5 bases and J by 8 bases, leaving 16 bases between them. The CDR3 runs 14 residues. Germline loops: CDR1 SGHRS, CDR2 YFSETQ. Written as DNA, the CDR3 is TGCGCCAGCAGTTTAAGGGGTGAAGGGGAAAAACTGTTTTTT. Residues: CASSLRGEGEKLFF.

Only one count was recorded for this clone. The chain combines TRBV2 with TRBJ1-5; TRBD1 is a possible D gene (5 bases). Germline CDR1 and CDR2: SNHLY and FYNNEI. Trimming stripped 1 base from V and 6 bases from J, with 10 bases between. This CDR3 has 14 residues. CDR3 sequence (DNA): TGTGCCAGCAGTGAAGTGAAGGGACTTCAGCCCCAGCATTTT. It translates to CASSEVKGLQPQHF. Full variable domain (missing parts from reference TRBV2 and TRBJ1-5): EPEVTQTPSHQVTQMGQEVILRCVPISNHLYFYWYRQILGQKVEFLVSFYNNEISEKSEIFDDQFSVERPDGSNFTLKIRSTKLEDSAMYFCASSEVKGLQPQHFGDGTRLSIL.

V usage is TRBV11-2 and J usage is TRBJ1-5; D is ambiguous. Deletions cut 5 bases from V and 5 bases from J, with 10 bases between. In germline, CDR1 is SGHAT, CDR2 FQNNGV. The CDR3 covers 13 residues. CDR3 sequence reads: CASSVGSYQPQHF. CDR3 DNA: TGTGCCAGCAGCGTAGGAAGTTATCAGCCCCAGCATTTT.

The rearrangement joins TRBV19 to TRBJ1-1, with D possibly matching TRBD1 (5 bases). CDR3 length: 16 amino acids. The V gene's germline CDR1 is LNHDA and CDR2 SQIVND (reference sequence). Trimming removed 8 bases at V and 1 base at J, with 20 bases between. CDR3 sequence reads: CASGGVEAQKNTEAFF. The CDR3 region has the DNA TGTGCCAGTGGGGGGGTTGAGGCCCAAAAGAACACTGAAGCTTTCTTT.

This clone came up once. The CDR3 DNA sequence: TGTGCCACCAGTGATATCAGTAGCAATCAGCCCCAGCATTTT. Encoded protein: CATSDISSNQPQHF. This rearrangement joins TRBV24-1 to TRBJ1-5; D call uncertain. The V gene's germline CDR1 is KGHDR and CDR2 SFDVKD. The CDR3 is 14 residues long. V was cut by 3 bases and J by 0 bases, with 5 bases left in between.

CDR3 nucleotides: TGTGCCAGCAGTTTGGGGGGCCGAGGGAACACCATATATTTT. This encodes CASSLGGRGNTIYF. This rearrangement joins TRBV28 to TRBJ1-3, with D perhaps matching TRBD1 (6 bases). The length of the CDR3 is 14 residues. Germline V gene data show CDR1 as MDHEN and CDR2 as SYDVKM. The V and J ends lost 3 bases and 7 bases respectively, with 13 bases between them.

This CDR3 is CASRRGSGSAGTDTQYF. The CDR3, as DNA: TGTGCCAGTCGTAGGGGTAGCGGGAGTGCGGGCACAGATACGCAGTATTTT. The chain uses TRBV19 and TRBJ2-3; TRBD2 agrees at 9 bases. After removal of 8 bases from V and 1 base from J, the junction contained 13 bases not matched to a gene. CDR1 LNHDA and CDR2 SQIVND come from the germline V gene (reference sequence). The CDR3 sequence is 17 residues long. The variable domain in full, completed from reference TRBV19 and TRBJ2-3, reads DGGITQSPKYLFRKEGQNVTLSCEQNLNHDAMYWYRQDPGQGLRLIYYSQIVNDFQKGDIAEGYSVSREKKESFPLTVTSAQKNPTAFYLCASRRGSGSAGTDTQYFGPGTRLTVL.